The 31 T cell receptor beta chains below all came from one sample that was sequenced in a study of shared clonotypes between healthy human individuals. The table came from immunoSEQ multiplex PCR; TCRdb's copy has only in-frame clones and leaves some out. The sample shows about a million clones, roughly 75% of them seen only once. Specimen: memory CD4+ T cells sorted from blood. The subset is: CD45RA-negative fraction. All receptors derive from a man younger than 35 in good health.

J is TRBJ2-2 and V is TRBV6-4; 7 positions agree with TRBD2. The CDR3 totals 18 residues. Looked up from germline, CDR1 is MRHNA and CDR2 is SNTAGT. V shed 7 bases, J shed 4 bases, and the junction held 18 bases outside the gene matches. This chain's CDR3 is CASTRRASGTSVTGELFF. CDR3 bases: TGTGCCAGCACCCGAAGGGCTAGCGGAACCTCGGTCACCGGGGAGCTGTTTTTT.

The genes are TRBV2 and TRBJ2-2, with D perhaps matching TRBD2 (5 bases). The CDR3 extends over 12 amino acids. CDR1 and CDR2 (germline): SNHLY, FYNNEI. V was clipped by 7 bases and J by 7 bases, with 10 bases between them. CDR3 in amino acids: CASKEEIGELFF. The CDR3 bases are TGTGCCAGCAAGGAGGAAATCGGGGAGCTGTTTTTT.

This clone occurred a few times. The V and J genes are TRBV4-1 and TRBJ1-4; weak D call: TRBD1 (5 bases). CDR3 length: 14 residues. Trimming took off 4 bases at V and 8 bases at J, with 14 bases between the two ends. CDR1 and CDR2 (germline): MGHRA, YSYEKL. The CDR3 protein is CASSLRVLPEKLFF. CDR3 nucleotide sequence: TGCGCCAGCAGCCTCAGGGTGTTGCCAGAAAAACTGTTTTTT.

This rearrangement joins TRBV6-6 to TRBJ2-1; 12 bases fit TRBD2. The germline V gene encodes CDR1 MNHNY and CDR2 SVGAGI (reference sequence). This CDR3 region has 15 residues. V trimming: 5 bases; J trimming: 4 bases; junction bases outside the gene matches: 3. The CDR3 here is CASSTSGGKYNEQFF. The DNA for the CDR3 is TGTGCCAGCAGTACTAGCGGGGGGAAATACAATGAGCAGTTCTTC.

The gene calls are TRBV19 and TRBJ2-2, with 10 positions matching TRBD1. Trimming removed 5 bases from V and 6 bases from J; junction bases left unmatched: 6. CDR3 length: 15 amino acids. Germline assignment: CDR1 LNHDA and CDR2 SQIVND (reference sequence). CDR3 residues: CASSQRDRGPGELFF. CDR3 nucleotides: TGTGCCAGTAGTCAGCGGGACAGGGGACCCGGGGAGCTGTTTTTT.

This clone was seen only once. CDR3 loop: CASSSQGGANVLTF. CDR3 in DNA: TGCGCCAGCAGCTCCCAGGGTGGGGCCAACGTCCTGACTTTC. The chain recombines TRBV5-1 with TRBJ2-6; possibly TRBD1 for D (5 bases). The CDR3 sequence is 14 residues long. Per germline, CDR1 SGHRS and CDR2 YFSETQ. V was cut by 3 bases and J by 3 bases, with 7 bases left in between.

This sequence joins TRBV11-2 and TRBJ2-5, with TRBD2 matching over 8 bases. Germline assignment: CDR1 SGHAT and CDR2 FQNNGV. The junction had 7 bases not matched to a gene; V was cut back by 3 bases and J by 4 bases. The CDR3 loop spans 15 amino acids. CDR3 sequence reads: CASSFPGGAGETQYF. The CDR3 DNA reads as TGTGCCAGCAGCTTCCCGGGGGGGGCCGGAGAGACCCAGTACTTC. The full variable domain, rest sourced from reference TRBV11-2 and TRBJ2-5, is EAGVAQSPRYKIIEKRQSVAFWCNPISGHATLYWYQQILGQGPKLLIQFQNNGVVDDSQLPKDRFSAERLKGVDSTLKIQPAKLEDSAVYLCASSFPGGAGETQYFGPGTRLLVL.

The chain has TRBV2 and TRBJ2-5, with D uncertain. Germline values: CDR1 SNHLY, CDR2 FYNNEI. Trimming shortened V by 9 bases and J by 1 base, and 6 bases separated the two germline ends. This CDR3 comprises 11 residues. The CDR3 region has the DNA TGTGCCAGTCTACTCCAAGAGACCCAGTACTTC. Amino acids: CASLLQETQYF.

As to this clone: One end of the junction varies from germline; a read error may be responsible. V gene TRBV6-6 combines with J gene TRBJ1-1; D uncertain. The CDR3 runs to 15 residues. Germline V gene sequence: CDR1 MNHNY, CDR2 SVGAGI (reference sequence). The CDR3 spells CAISDTVGWNTEAFF. CDR3 DNA: TGTGCCATCAGTGACACAGTGGGGTGGAACACTGAAGCTTTCTTT.

Notes on this clone: Other DNA sequences from this sample encode an identical CDR3 as well. V is TRBV7-6 and J is TRBJ2-7; TRBD1 matches 9 bases. Unmatched junction bases numbered 8, after V lost 5 bases and J lost 3 bases. The V gene's germline CDR1 is SGHVS and CDR2 FNYEAQ. CDR3 length: 15 residues. CDR3 coding DNA: TGTGCCAGCAGCCTAGGGGGGACAGGGATCTACGAGCAGTACTTC. Its translation is CASSLGGTGIYEQYF.

This chain connects TRBV27 to TRBJ2-4; 8 bases align to TRBD2. The V segment lost 5 bases and the J segment 0 bases; nucleotides outside the gene matches: 9. The CDR3 spans 17 residues. Per germline, CDR1 MNHEY and CDR2 SMNVEV (reference sequence). CDR3 DNA sequence: TGTGCCAGCAGTCGAGAAGGACTAGCACTAGCCAAAAACATTCAGTACTTC. It translates to CASSREGLALAKNIQYF.

The CDR3 spells CASSPTEGPYGYTF. The CDR3 DNA is TGTGCCAGCAGCCCTACTGAGGGGCCTTATGGCTACACCTTC. This rearrangement joins TRBV7-3 to TRBJ1-2, with TRBD1 as a possible D gene (5 bases). Germline values: CDR1 SGHTA, CDR2 FQGTGA. The CDR3 extends over 14 amino acids. With 5 bases removed from V and 5 bases from J, the gap between germline ends came to 15 bases.

Concerning this clone: A read error may be the cause here, since a much bigger clone is one base away. Other DNA sequences in this sample translate to the same CDR3. This sequence joins TRBV7-2 and TRBJ1-2; D remains unclear. In germline, CDR1 is SGHTA, CDR2 FQGNSA. The V gene lost 5 bases and the J gene lost 2 bases, with 9 bases spanning the gap. This CDR3 has 13 amino acids. In nucleotides, the CDR3 is TGTGCCAGCAGCCCAGACAAAAACTATGGCTACACCTTC. Its translation is CASSPDKNYGYTF.

The V gene is TRBV6-1, the J gene TRBJ2-5; D may match TRBD1 or TRBD2 (5 bases each). The germline V gene encodes CDR1 MNHNS and CDR2 SASEGT. This CDR3 region has 14 residues. V lost 8 bases and J lost 6, with 19 bases in between. CDR3 in amino acids: CASAGTDGEKTQYF. The CDR3 region has the DNA TGTGCCAGCGCCGGGACGGACGGAGAAAAGACCCAGTACTTC.

This chain joins TRBV5-5 and TRBJ2-7; 8 bases match TRBD1. This CDR3 has 15 residues. V was clipped by 3 bases and J by 3 bases; unmatched bases: 8. The V gene's germline CDR1 is SGHKS and CDR2 YYEKEE (reference sequence). The CDR3 reads CASSSGGPGFYEQYF. The CDR3 DNA is TGTGCCAGCAGCTCAGGGGGCCCTGGGTTCTACGAGCAGTACTTC.

V usage is TRBV27 and J usage is TRBJ2-7, with TRBD1 as a possible D gene (6 bases). CDR1 and CDR2 from the germline V gene are MNHEY and SMNVEV (reference sequence). CDR3 size: 14 residues. Trimming removed 2 bases from V and 6 bases from J, with 14 bases in between. The CDR3 reads CASSLLDRNGEQYF. In DNA form, the CDR3 reads TGTGCCAGCAGTTTACTGGACAGAAATGGCGAGCAGTACTTC.

The CDR3 coding sequence is TGTGCCTGGAACTTAAGACTAGCGGGGTCCTCAGGCGGTGAGCAGTTCTTC. Amino acid sequence: CAWNLRLAGSSGGEQFF. The genes are TRBV30 and TRBJ2-1; 11 bases are a match to TRBD2. In germline, CDR1 is GTSNPN, CDR2 SVGIG (reference sequence). Trimming took 4 bases from V and 9 from J; bases not matched to a gene: 17. CDR3 length: 17 residues.

This chain joins TRBV4-3 and TRBJ2-3, with 10 bases identical to TRBD2. V gave up 4 bases and J gave up 4 bases; unmatched junction bases: 5. CDR3 length equals 15 residues. Germline CDR1 reads LGHNA; CDR2 reads YSLEER. In DNA, the CDR3 is TGCGCCAGCAGCCGGCTAGCGGGAGTGGCAGATACGCAGTATTTT. It is translated as CASSRLAGVADTQYF.

The V and J genes are TRBV6-5 and TRBJ2-5, with a possible D match to TRBD1 (6 bases). The DNA end lines up better with TRBJ2-7; the J call may be wrong. The CDR3 consists of 14 residues. Germline values: CDR1 MNHEY, CDR2 SVGAGI. In DNA, the CDR3 is TGTGCCAGCAGTTTCACAGGGCTCCCCTACGAGCAGTACTTC. Translating it yields CASSFTGLPYEQYF.

The chain is built from TRBV5-6 and TRBJ2-5; D remains unclear. V dropped 2 bases and J dropped 5 bases, with 10 bases sitting between them. The CDR3 extends over 13 amino acids. Germline V gives CDR1 SGHDT, CDR2 YYEEEE. The CDR3 nucleotides read TGTGCCAGCAGCTTTTGGAGCCGGGAGACCCAGTACTTC. This gives the protein CASSFWSRETQYF.

In this sample, this clone turned up once. The chain links TRBV2 to TRBJ1-2, with D possibly matching TRBD1 (5 bases). Deletions cut 4 bases from V and 8 bases from J, with 17 bases between. The CDR3 runs 14 residues. CDR1 is SNHLY, CDR2 FYNNEI, per germline. CDR3 nucleotides: TGTGCCAGCAGTGTAGGGATGGCAGGGAAGGGCTACACCTTC. Amino acid sequence: CASSVGMAGKGYTF.

The chain uses TRBV5-1 and TRBJ2-3; no firm D call. Looked up from germline, CDR1 is SGHRS and CDR2 is YFSETQ. The length of the CDR3 is 16 residues. Trimming removed 0 bases from V and 1 base from J, with 12 bases in between. CDR3 sequence (DNA): TGCGCCAGCAGCTTGGCAGGCCGAGGTGGCACAGATACGCAGTATTTT. Its translation: CASSLAGRGGTDTQYF.

The chain uses TRBV11-2 and TRBJ2-1, with TRBD2 matching 8 bases. Per germline, CDR1 SGHAT and CDR2 FQNNGV. This CDR3 has 16 amino acids. V gave up 4 bases and J gave up 0 bases; unmatched junction bases: 5. CDR3 protein: CASSSRRGVSYNEQFF. The CDR3 coding sequence is TGTGCCAGCAGCTCCCGGCGGGGGGTCTCCTACAATGAGCAGTTCTTC.

The chain is built from TRBV18 and TRBJ1-2; D might be TRBD1 (5 bases). From germline, CDR1 is KGHSH and CDR2 LQKENI. V lost 5 bases to trimming and J lost 8 bases, with 24 bases between them. The CDR3 contains 16 residues. CDR3 loop: CASSITRATDSEGYTF. The CDR3 nucleotides read TGTGCCAGCTCAATCACCAGGGCGACAGATTCCGAGGGCTACACCTTC. The variable domain in full, completed from reference TRBV18 and TRBJ1-2, reads NAGVMQNPRHLVRRRGQEARLRCSPMKGHSHVYWYRQLPEEGLKFMVYLQKENIIDESGMPKERFSAEFPKEGPSILRIQQVVRGDSAAYFCASSITRATDSEGYTFGSGTRLTVV.

The genes are TRBV9 and TRBJ2-6, with D perhaps TRBD1 (6 bases). The CDR3 runs to 16 residues. The germline V gene encodes CDR1 SGDLS and CDR2 YYNGEE. V lost 2 bases, J lost 4 bases, and 13 bases lay in between. The CDR3 DNA follows: TGTGCCAGCAGCGTTTCTGGACAGACCGGGGCCAACGTCCTGACTTTC. This encodes CASSVSGQTGANVLTF.

This clone was observed a few times. The chain couples TRBV29-1 to TRBJ1-1; D uncertain. Between the trimmed V and J ends, which lost 6 bases and 0 bases, there was a span of 11 bases. From germline, CDR1 is SQVTM and CDR2 ANQGSEA. This CDR3 contains 13 residues. This chain's CDR3 is CSVIRVMNTEAFF. The DNA of the CDR3 is TGCAGCGTCATCAGAGTGATGAACACTGAAGCTTTCTTT.

The V call is TRBV29-1, the J call TRBJ2-1; D is ambiguous. The CDR3 length is 11 residues. Germline V gene data show CDR1 as SQVTM and CDR2 as ANQGSEA. V dropped 7 bases and J dropped 8 bases, with 12 bases sitting between them. The CDR3 loop reads CSAQLNHEQFF. The CDR3 coding sequence is TGCAGCGCCCAACTTAATCATGAGCAGTTCTTC.

The chain has TRBV7-9 and TRBJ2-3; 9 positions match TRBD2. The CDR3 extends over 15 amino acids. V lost 1 base to trimming and J lost 7 bases; unmatched junction nucleotides: 6. The germline CDR1 and CDR2 sequences are SEHNR and FQNEAQ (reference sequence). The chain's CDR3 is CASSLGAGGRNTQYF. In DNA, the CDR3 is TGTGCCAGCAGCTTAGGAGCGGGGGGCCGGAATACGCAGTATTTT.

The chain links TRBV7-6 to TRBJ2-1; 7 nucleotides align to TRBD1. With 5 bases clipped from V and 6 bases from J, the junction kept 4 bases outside the gene matches. Germline assignment: CDR1 SGHVS and CDR2 FNYEAQ. The length of the CDR3 is 13 residues. The CDR3 reads CASSRRGLNEQFF. DNA of the CDR3: TGTGCCAGCAGCCGAAGGGGGCTCAATGAGCAGTTCTTC.

This clone was seen once. One end of the junction is discordant with germline, which a read error may explain. The J gene is TRBJ2-7, the V gene TRBV20-1; 8 bases line up with TRBD1. This CDR3 contains 10 residues. Looked up from germline, CDR1 is DFQATT and CDR2 is SNEGSKA (reference sequence). CDR3 sequence (DNA): TGCAGTGCTCAAGAGGACAGGGTAAACTTC. Residues: CSAQEDRVNF.

In this sample, this clone turned up once. The chain combines TRBV28 with TRBJ1-4, with D perhaps TRBD1 (6 bases). Deletions cut 3 bases from V and 7 bases from J, with 12 bases between. The germline CDR1 and CDR2 sequences are MDHEN and SYDVKM. The CDR3 is 14 amino acids. CDR3 in DNA: TGTGCCAGCAGTTTCGGGGGGGCCATTGAAAAACTGTTTTTT. Translating gives CASSFGGAIEKLFF.